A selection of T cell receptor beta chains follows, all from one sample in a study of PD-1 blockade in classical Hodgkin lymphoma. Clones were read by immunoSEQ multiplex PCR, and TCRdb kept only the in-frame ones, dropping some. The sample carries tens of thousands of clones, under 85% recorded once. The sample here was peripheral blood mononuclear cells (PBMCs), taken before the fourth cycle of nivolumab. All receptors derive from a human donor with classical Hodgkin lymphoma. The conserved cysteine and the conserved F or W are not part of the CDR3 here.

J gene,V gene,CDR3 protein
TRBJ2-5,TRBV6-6,ASSYSGGETQY
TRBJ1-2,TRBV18,ASSSGFGTGDGYT
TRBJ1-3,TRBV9,ASSVGTAGNTIY
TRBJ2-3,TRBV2,ASTLDSPTDTQY
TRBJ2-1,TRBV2,ASSSGLYNEQF
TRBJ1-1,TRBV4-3,ASSQDRTGQAF
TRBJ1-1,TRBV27,ASRPSRGPNTEAF
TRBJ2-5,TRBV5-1,ASSLYGSGGQETQY
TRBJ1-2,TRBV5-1,ASSALLRTAQDYT
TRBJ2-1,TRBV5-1,ASSSNLRVSEQF
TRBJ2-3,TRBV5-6,ASSFDTDTQY
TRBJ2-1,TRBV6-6,ASSSAGLGV
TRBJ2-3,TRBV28,ASSFGTSDTQY
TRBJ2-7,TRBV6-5,ASSYGTGGSYEQY
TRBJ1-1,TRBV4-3,ASSQDSLDWGTEAF
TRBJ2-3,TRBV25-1,ASSELAGGATDTQY
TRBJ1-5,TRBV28,ASSRLTGADQPQH
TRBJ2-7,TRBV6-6,ASSYGTSSYEQY
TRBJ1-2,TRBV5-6,ASSDTAGNYGYT
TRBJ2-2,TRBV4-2,ASSQGDLEWNTGELF
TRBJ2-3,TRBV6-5,ASTWLNTQY
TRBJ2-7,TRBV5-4,ASSQEPGFTSAEQY
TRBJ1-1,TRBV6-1,ASSDPGFTEAF
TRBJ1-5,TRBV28,ASSPLGGRHNQPQH
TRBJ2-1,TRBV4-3,ASSQDRGSYNEQF
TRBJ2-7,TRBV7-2,ASSRGYEQY